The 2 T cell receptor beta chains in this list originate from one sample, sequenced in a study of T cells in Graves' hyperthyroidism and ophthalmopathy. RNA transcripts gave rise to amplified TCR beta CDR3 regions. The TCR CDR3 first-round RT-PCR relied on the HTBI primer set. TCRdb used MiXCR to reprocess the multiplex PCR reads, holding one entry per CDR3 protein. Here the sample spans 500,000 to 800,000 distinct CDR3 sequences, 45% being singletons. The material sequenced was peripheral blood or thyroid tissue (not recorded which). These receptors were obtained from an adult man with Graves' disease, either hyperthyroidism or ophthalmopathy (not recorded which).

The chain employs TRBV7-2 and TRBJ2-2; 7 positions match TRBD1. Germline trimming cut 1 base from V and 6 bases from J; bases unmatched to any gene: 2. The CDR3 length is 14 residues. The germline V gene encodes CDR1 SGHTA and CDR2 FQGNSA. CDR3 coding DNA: TGTGCCAGCAGCTTAGACAGGGGTTCCGGGGAGCTGTTTTTT. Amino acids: CASSLDRGSGELFF.

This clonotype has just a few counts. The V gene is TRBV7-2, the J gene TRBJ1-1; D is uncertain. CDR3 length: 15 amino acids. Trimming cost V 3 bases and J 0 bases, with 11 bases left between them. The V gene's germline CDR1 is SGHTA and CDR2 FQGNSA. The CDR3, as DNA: TGTGCCAGCAGCTTCCTCGGTGGGGTGAACACTGAAGCTTTCTTT. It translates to CASSFLGGVNTEAFF.